This is a list of T cell receptor beta chains from one sample in a study of T cell changes during pregnancy in multiple sclerosis. Clones were sequenced by immunoSEQ multiplex PCR, and TCRdb holds only the in-frame ones, with some missing. The sample yields fewer than 90,000 clones, just over 90% seen once. Source: peripheral blood, taken in the third trimester of pregnancy. The receptors derive from a female donor in good health, enrolled as a control in a pregnancy study. CDR3s include the opening cysteine and the closing phenylalanine or tryptophan. The D gene is left open where the match is weak. For some rows the clone size is stated as once, few or many, or as a class when expanded; others skip it.

15	TRBJ2-1	NA	TRBD2	TRBV11-2	CASSRFQGGSNEQFF	TGTGCCAGCAGTCGATTCCAGGGCGGGAGCAATGAGCAGTTCTTC
16	TRBJ1-1	NA	NA	TRBV7-9	CAISGQKRTGNTEAFF	TGTGCCATTTCGGGCCAGAAGCGGACGGGGAACACTGAAGCTTTCTTT
14	TRBJ1-4	few	NA	TRBV5-1	CASSPDPEAEKLFF	TGCGCCAGCAGCCCGGACCCGGAGGCGGAAAAACTGTTTTTT
15	TRBJ2-7	NA	NA	TRBV7-9	CASSWIGARSYEQYF	TGTGCCAGCAGCTGGATTGGGGCCCGGTCCTACGAGCAGTACTTC
13	TRBJ2-7	NA	NA	TRBV7-9	CASSSPLTYEQYF	TGTGCCAGCAGCTCCCCCTTAACCTACGAGCAGTACTTC
14	TRBJ2-7	NA	NA	TRBV4-1	CASSPLGSNYEQYF	TGCGCCAGCAGCCCCCTCGGGTCCAACTACGAGCAGTACTTC
13	TRBJ1-5	NA	TRBD1	TRBV6-6	CASSSGDREVRHF	TGTGCCAGCAGTTCCGGTGACAGGGAGGTGCGGCATTTT
13	TRBJ2-7	NA	TRBD2	TRBV5-1	CASRAGGSYEQYF	TGCGCCAGCCGAGCGGGAGGTTCCTACGAGCAGTACTTC
15	TRBJ2-7	NA	NA	TRBV28	CASSLTRSLAYEQYF	TGTGCCAGCAGCCTGACGCGGAGTTTAGCCTACGAGCAGTACTTC
15	TRBJ2-3	NA	NA	TRBV28	CASSLFSGAPDTQYF	TGTGCCAGCAGTTTATTCTCGGGAGCCCCAGATACGCAGTATTTT
18	TRBJ2-3	NA	TRBD2	TRBV4-1	CASSQVIRRAGGTDTQYF	TGCGCCAGCAGCCAAGTCATCAGGCGGGCGGGAGGGACCGATACGCAGTATTTT
17	TRBJ2-5	NA	TRBD2	TRBV7-9	CASSSWGLAGDLETQYF	TGTGCCAGCAGCTCATGGGGACTAGCGGGAGATCTAGAGACCCAGTACTTC